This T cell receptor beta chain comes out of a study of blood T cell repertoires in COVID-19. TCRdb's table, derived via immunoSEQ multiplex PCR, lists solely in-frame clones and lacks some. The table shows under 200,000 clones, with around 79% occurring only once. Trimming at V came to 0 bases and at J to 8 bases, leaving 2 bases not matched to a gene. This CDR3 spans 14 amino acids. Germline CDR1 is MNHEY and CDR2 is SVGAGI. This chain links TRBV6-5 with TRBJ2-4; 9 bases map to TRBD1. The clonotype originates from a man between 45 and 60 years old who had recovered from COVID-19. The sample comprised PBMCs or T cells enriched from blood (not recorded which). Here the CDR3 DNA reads TGTGCCAGCAGTTACTCGCGACAGGGGGACATTCAGTACTTC. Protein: CASSYSRQGDIQYF.